This TCR beta chain comes out of a study of blood T cell repertoires in COVID-19. Looking at the study overall: Acute-phase and convalescent COVID-19 samples originated in the United States, Italy and Spain.

Patients at the Seattle site were enrolled during active infection and followed longitudinally. The germline CDR1 and CDR2 sequences are KGHSH and LQKENI. V was clipped by 0 bases and J by 4 bases; unmatched bases: 4. The CDR3 extends over 17 amino acids. The method was immunoSEQ multiplex PCR; TCRdb's version includes in-frame clones alone and lacks a portion of them. In the table there are 200,000 to 250,000 clones, 80% to 90% of which are singletons. Sequencing used peripheral blood. The J gene is TRBJ2-6, the V gene TRBV18, with 9 bases matching TRBD1. The TCR was taken from a man aged 30 to 39 with COVID-19, enrolled during active disease. The CDR3 nucleotides are TGTGCCAGCTCACCACCACAGGGGGCGCGAGGGGCCAACGTCCTGACTTTC. Translated: CASSPPQGARGANVLTF.